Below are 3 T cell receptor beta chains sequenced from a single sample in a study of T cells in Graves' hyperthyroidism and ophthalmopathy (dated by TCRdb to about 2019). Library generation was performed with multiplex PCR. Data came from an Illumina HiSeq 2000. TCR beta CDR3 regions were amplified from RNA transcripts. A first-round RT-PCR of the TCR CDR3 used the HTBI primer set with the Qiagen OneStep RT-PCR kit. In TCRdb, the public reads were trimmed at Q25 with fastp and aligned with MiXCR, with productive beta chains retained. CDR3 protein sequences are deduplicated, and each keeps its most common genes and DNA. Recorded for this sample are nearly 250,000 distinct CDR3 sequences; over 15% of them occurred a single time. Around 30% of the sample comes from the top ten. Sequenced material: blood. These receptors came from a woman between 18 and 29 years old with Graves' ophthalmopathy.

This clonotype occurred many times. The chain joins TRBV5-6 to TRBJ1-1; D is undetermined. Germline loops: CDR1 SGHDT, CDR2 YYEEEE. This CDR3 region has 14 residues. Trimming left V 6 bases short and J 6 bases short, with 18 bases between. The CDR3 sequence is CASTSNAGGPEAFF. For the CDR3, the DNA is TGTGCCAGCACCTCCAACGCGGGAGGGCCTGAAGCTTTCTTT.

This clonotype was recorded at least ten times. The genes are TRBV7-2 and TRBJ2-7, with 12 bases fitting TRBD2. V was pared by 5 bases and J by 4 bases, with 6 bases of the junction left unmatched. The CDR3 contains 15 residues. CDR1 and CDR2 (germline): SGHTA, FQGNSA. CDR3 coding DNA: TGTGCCAGCAGCCCTAGCGGGAGGGCTCTTTACGAGCAGTACTTC. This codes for CASSPSGRALYEQYF.

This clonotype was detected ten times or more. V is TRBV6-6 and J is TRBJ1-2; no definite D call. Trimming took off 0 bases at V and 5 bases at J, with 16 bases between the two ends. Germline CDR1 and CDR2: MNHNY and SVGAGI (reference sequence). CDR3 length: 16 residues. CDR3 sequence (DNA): TGTGCCAGCAGTTACTCGAGTGGTCTAAAGCCTTATGGCTACACCTTC. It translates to CASSYSSGLKPYGYTF.